These 25 T cell receptor beta chains share one sample of origin, sequenced in a study of blood T cell repertoires in COVID-19 (dated by TCRdb to 2019 to 2021). The method was the immunoSEQ multiplex PCR assay. The table was pulled from immuneACCESS by TCRdb, which kept in-frame rearrangements only. Such tables lose some clones; where checked, under half of the loss comes from unresolved V genes, and the rest has no known cause. The sample yields roughly 190,000 clones; around three quarters were counted once. Roughly a sixth of the sample lies in the top ten. Sequenced sample: PBMCs or T cells enriched from blood (not recorded which). The receptors come from a woman aged 45-65 years with acute COVID-19.

The sample holds a few counts of this clone. The chain links TRBV7-8 to TRBJ1-4, with unresolved D. Germline assignment: CDR1 SGHVS and CDR2 FQNEAQ. V gave up 4 bases and J gave up 1 base, with 4 bases separating them. This CDR3 spans 13 amino acids. The CDR3 region is CASSSGTNEKLFF. The CDR3 DNA sequence: TGTGCCAGCAGCTCGGGAACTAATGAAAAACTGTTTTTT.

The V and J genes are TRBV5-1 and TRBJ2-1, with 7 positions matching TRBD1. With 4 bases clipped from V and 6 bases from J, the junction kept 7 bases outside the gene matches. Germline CDR1 and CDR2: SGHRS and YFSETQ. This CDR3 is 14 amino acids long. CDR3 amino acids: CASSKRQGLNEQFF. CDR3 nucleotides: TGCGCCAGCAGCAAGCGACAGGGCCTCAATGAGCAGTTCTTC.

This chain uses TRBV27 with TRBJ2-2; 10 positions match TRBD1. This CDR3 is 15 amino acids long. Germline V gene sequence: CDR1 MNHEY, CDR2 SMNVEV (reference sequence). Germline trimming cut 6 bases from V and 5 bases from J; bases unmatched to any gene: 6. This CDR3 is CASSQGQGMTGELFF. As DNA, the CDR3 is TGTGCCAGCAGCCAGGGACAGGGGATGACCGGGGAGCTGTTTTTT.

The V and J genes are TRBV12-3 or TRBV12-4 and TRBJ1-1, with no clear D. V was pared by 3 bases and J by 4 bases, with 6 bases between. This CDR3 region has 12 residues. The CDR3 bases are TGTGCCAGCAGTTTGTTCAGCACTGAAGCTTTCTTT. It encodes CASSLFSTEAFF.

The V and J genes are TRBV24-1 and TRBJ2-7; 8 bases fit TRBD1. J lost 4 bases, V lost 12 bases, and 4 bases had no gene match. The germline V gene encodes CDR1 KGHDR and CDR2 SFDVKD. The CDR3 spans 11 residues. The CDR3 loop reads CASRDRYEQYV. CDR3 sequence (DNA): TGTGCCTCCCGGGACAGGTACGAGCAGTACGTC.

The chain is built from TRBV3-1 (or the pseudogene TRBV3-2) and TRBJ2-3; D unresolved. With 5 bases removed from V and 0 bases from J, the gap between germline ends came to 6 bases. Germline V gives CDR1 LGHDT, CDR2 YNNKEL (reference sequence). The length of the CDR3 is 13 residues. CDR3 loop: CASSIHSTDTQYF. CDR3 coding DNA: TGTGCCAGCAGCATTCATAGCACAGATACGCAGTATTTT.

This clone has just one count. This sequence joins TRBV5-1 and TRBJ1-2; 8 bases are shared with TRBD1. The CDR3 extends over 13 amino acids. Per the germline V gene, CDR1 is SGHRS and CDR2 is YFSETQ. V shed 8 bases, J shed 4 bases, and the junction held 7 bases outside the gene matches. The CDR3 DNA follows: TGCGCCAGTGCGGACAGGGAAGGCTATGGCTACACCTTC. It yields the protein CASADREGYGYTF.

The chain uses TRBV5-5 and TRBJ1-6; TRBD1 matches 8 bases. CDR1 is SGHKS and CDR2 is YYEKEE in the germline V gene (reference sequence). V lost 4 bases and J lost 5; bases outside the gene matches: 8. This CDR3 is 16 amino acids long. The CDR3 region is CASSTGDRSHNSPLHF. CDR3 coding DNA: TGTGCCAGCAGCACAGGGGACAGGAGCCATAATTCACCCCTCCACTTT.

In its sample, this clone was seen once. The chain has TRBV25-1 and TRBJ2-5; TRBD1 matches at 8 bases. CDR1 and CDR2 (germline): MGHDK, SYGVNS. J lost 9 bases, V lost 8 bases, and 11 bases had no gene match. CDR3 length: 13 residues. The CDR3 sequence is CASQTDRGPSQYF. The CDR3 bases are TGTGCCAGCCAAACCGACAGGGGCCCATCCCAGTACTTC. The whole variable domain, remainder taken from reference TRBV25-1 and TRBJ2-5, is EADIYQTPRYLVIGTGKKITLECSQTMGHDKMYWYQQDPGMELHLIHYSYGVNSTEKGDLSSESTVSRIRTEHFPLTLESARPSHTSQYLCASQTDRGPSQYFGPGTRLLVL.

The CDR3 nucleotides are TGTGCCAGCAGCTTACAGGGGTATCAGCCCCAGCATTTT. Its translation: CASSLQGYQPQHF. The gene calls are TRBV5-6 and TRBJ1-5; TRBD1 aligns across 7 bases. CDR1 and CDR2 from the germline V gene are SGHDT and YYEEEE. The CDR3 sequence is 13 residues long. Germline trimming cut 2 bases from V and 5 bases from J; bases unmatched to any gene: 1.

This chain uses TRBV2 with TRBJ1-1; D remains unclear. The ends were cut back, 7 bases at V and 0 bases at J, with 9 bases in the middle. The germline V gene has CDR1 SNHLY and CDR2 FYNNEI. CDR3 length equals 13 residues. CDR3 amino acids: CASTADMNTEAFF. CDR3 nucleotides: TGTGCCAGCACGGCAGACATGAACACTGAAGCTTTCTTT.

The chain has TRBV9 and TRBJ2-5; tentative D call: TRBD1 (5 bases). Germline-derived CDR1 and CDR2 are SGDLS and YYNGEE. The CDR3 contains 14 residues. V was pared by 0 bases and J by 0 bases, with 6 bases between. This CDR3 is CASSVGGNQETQYF. In nucleotides, the CDR3 is TGTGCCAGCAGCGTAGGGGGCAACCAAGAGACCCAGTACTTC.

This chain joins TRBV4-2 and TRBJ1-4; possibly TRBD1 for D (5 bases). The CDR3 extends over 14 amino acids. V was cut by 2 bases and J by 7 bases, with 11 bases left in between. Germline lookup yields CDR1 LGHNA and CDR2 YNFKEQ. CDR3 sequence (DNA): TGTGCCAGCAGCCAATTCAGGGAGGCTGAAAAACTGTTTTTT. The encoded protein is CASSQFREAEKLFF.

Concerning this clone itself: Other DNA sequences of this sample code for an identical CDR3. The gene calls are TRBV7-9 and TRBJ1-1, with 10 bases fitting TRBD1. V lost 5 bases and J lost 1; bases outside the gene matches: 4. The CDR3 has 15 residues. Germline CDR1 SEHNR, CDR2 FQNEAQ (reference sequence). This chain's CDR3 is CASSPRQGANTEAFF. The CDR3 DNA follows: TGTGCCAGCAGCCCCCGACAGGGGGCGAACACTGAAGCTTTCTTT.

The chain combines TRBV29-1 with TRBJ1-2, with TRBD1 matching 12 bases. After removal of 0 bases from V and 10 bases from J, the junction contained 6 bases not matched to a gene. Germline-derived CDR1 and CDR2 are SQVTM and ANQGSEA. This CDR3 has 14 residues. As DNA, the CDR3 is TGCAGCGTTGAAGAGGGGGACAGGGGGCTTTTCTACACCTTC. Residues: CSVEEGDRGLFYTF.

The chain joins TRBV18 to TRBJ1-2, with TRBD1 as a possible D gene (6 bases). The CDR3 sequence is 14 residues long. V lost 6 bases and J lost 3, with 14 bases in between. Germline V gene data show CDR1 as KGHSH and CDR2 as LQKENI. The chain's CDR3 is CASSSAGVDYGYTF. CDR3 bases: TGTGCCAGCTCCTCGGCAGGGGTGGACTATGGCTACACCTTC.

V is TRBV6-5 and J is TRBJ1-5, with no clear D. Germline V gives CDR1 MNHEY, CDR2 SVGAGI. This CDR3 region has 14 residues. The V end was cut by 7 bases, the J end by 0 bases, with 10 bases between. The CDR3 sequence is CASIRGSSNQPQHF. The CDR3 DNA reads TGTGCCAGCATCCGAGGGTCTAGCAATCAGCCCCAGCATTTT.

J is TRBJ2-3 and V is TRBV18, with D perhaps TRBD2 (5 bases). The CDR3 contains 16 residues. The V and J ends lost 3 bases and 0 bases respectively, with 13 bases between them. Germline V gene data show CDR1 as KGHSH and CDR2 as LQKENI. CDR3 sequence: CASSPGPGKSTDTQYF. Here the CDR3 DNA reads TGTGCCAGCTCACCGGGTCCGGGGAAGAGCACAGATACGCAGTATTTT.

The chain recombines TRBV18 with TRBJ1-1, with D unclear. This CDR3 has 13 residues. Deletions cut 3 bases from V and 5 bases from J, with 10 bases between. In germline, CDR1 is KGHSH, CDR2 LQKENI. CDR3 region: CASSPSGKTEAFF. CDR3 nucleotides: TGTGCCAGCTCACCGAGCGGTAAAACTGAAGCTTTCTTT.

The V and J genes are TRBV28 and TRBJ1-1, with 12 bases aligning to TRBD1. This CDR3 has 18 amino acids. CDR1 is MDHEN, CDR2 SYDVKM, per germline. V shed 6 bases, J shed 3 bases, and the junction held 14 bases outside the gene matches. The CDR3 sequence: CASRGQGASFGGHTEAFF. DNA of the CDR3: TGTGCCAGCAGGGGACAGGGGGCGAGTTTCGGGGGGCACACTGAAGCTTTCTTT. Drawing the rest from reference TRBV28 and TRBJ1-1, the complete variable domain is DVKVTQSSRYLVKRTGEKVFLECVQDMDHENMFWYRQDPGLGLRLIYFSYDVKMKEKGDIPEGYSVSREKKERFSLILESASTNQTSMYLCASRGQGASFGGHTEAFFGQGTRLTVV.

This clone was picked up a small number of times. The chain recombines TRBV6-2 or TRBV6-3 with TRBJ1-1, with TRBD1 as a possible D gene (6 bases). Trimming removed 0 bases from V and 9 bases from J, with 14 bases in between. This CDR3 is 14 amino acids long. Germline-derived CDR1 and CDR2 are MNHEY and SVGEGT. The CDR3 region has the DNA TGTGCCAGCAGTTACTCCCCGACAGGAGCCCAAGCTTTCTTT. Translation: CASSYSPTGAQAFF.

V is TRBV5-1 and J is TRBJ1-2, with D tentatively TRBD1 (6 bases). V was cut by 2 bases and J by 2 bases, with 10 bases left in between. Germline V CDR1 and CDR2: SGHRS, YFSETQ. CDR3 length equals 14 residues. The CDR3 region is CASSLFTGNYGYTF. The CDR3 coding sequence is TGCGCCAGCAGCTTATTTACAGGGAACTATGGCTACACCTTC.

The chain carries TRBV6-4 and TRBJ2-1; D remains ambiguous. The CDR3 runs 12 residues. The V and J ends lost 0 bases and 7 bases respectively, with 4 bases between them. CDR1 is MRHNA, CDR2 SNTAGT, per germline. The CDR3: CASSDSQNEQFF. CDR3 sequence (DNA): TGTGCCAGCAGTGACTCGCAGAATGAGCAGTTCTTC.

V and J are TRBV10-3 and TRBJ2-2; D possibly corresponds to TRBD2 (6 bases). Germline CDR1 and CDR2: ENHRY and SYGVKD. Trimming took off 0 bases at V and 2 bases at J, with 10 bases between the two ends. The CDR3 is made up of 16 amino acids. The CDR3 protein is CAISESFGGNTGELFF. DNA of the CDR3: TGTGCCATCAGTGAGTCGTTCGGGGGAAACACCGGGGAGCTGTTTTTT.

In DNA form, the CDR3 reads TGCGCCAGCAGCTTGTCCGCGGGGTATAACACCGGGGAGCTGTTTTTT. Protein sequence: CASSLSAGYNTGELFF. The chain joins TRBV5-1 to TRBJ2-2; TRBD2 is a possible D gene (6 bases). This CDR3 has 16 residues. The V and J ends lost 1 base and 2 bases respectively, with 12 bases between them. Germline values: CDR1 SGHRS, CDR2 YFSETQ.